Following are 6 T cell receptor beta chains from one sample sequenced in a study of shared clonotypes between healthy human individuals. The data were produced by immunoSEQ multiplex PCR, yet TCRdb's version contains in-frame clones alone and is incomplete. Of about 2 million clones in the sample, around 96% were seen once. Selected positively for CCR7 and CD45RO-negative, naive CD8 cells excluded terminally differentiated effector memory CD45RA+ cells. The sample consisted of naive CD8+ T cells sorted from blood. These receptors all come from a young man in good health.

In this sample, this clone turned up once. The V and J genes are TRBV10-3 and TRBJ2-1; 10 nucleotides line up with TRBD2. Germline loops: CDR1 ENHRY, CDR2 SYGVKD. The ends lost 5 bases at V and 4 bases at J; junction bases unmatched: 2. This CDR3 is 14 amino acids long. The CDR3 protein is CAISLAGEYNEQFF. The CDR3 DNA is TGTGCCATCAGTCTAGCGGGAGAGTACAATGAGCAGTTCTTC.

This chain links TRBV5-8 with TRBJ2-5; TRBD1 might be the D (6 bases). V was pared by 0 bases and J by 4 bases, with 16 bases between. From germline, CDR1 is SGHTS and CDR2 YDEGEE. The CDR3 runs 16 residues. The CDR3 region is CASSLGVHAGAETQYF. The CDR3 DNA is TGTGCCAGCAGCTTGGGGGTTCACGCAGGGGCAGAGACCCAGTACTTC.

To note about this clone: Additional DNA sequences in this sample encode the identical CDR3. This chain uses TRBV28 with TRBJ1-1; D is undetermined. V was clipped by 2 bases and J by 2 bases, with 6 bases between them. The CDR3 is 13 amino acids. From germline, CDR1 is MDHEN and CDR2 SYDVKM. CDR3 DNA: TGTGCCAGCAGTTTAAGTCTTAACACTGAAGCTTTCTTT. Protein: CASSLSLNTEAFF.

The chain carries TRBV5-1 and TRBJ2-7, with D perhaps matching TRBD2 (5 bases). Germline CDR1 is SGHRS and CDR2 is YFSETQ. V shed 1 base and J shed 5 bases, with 16 bases lying between them. There are 15 residues in the CDR3. The chain's CDR3 is CASSLSGLEVDEQYF. The CDR3 nucleotides are TGCGCCAGCAGCTTGTCAGGACTTGAAGTGGACGAGCAGTACTTC.

The chain couples TRBV4-3 to TRBJ1-1; tentatively, D is TRBD1 (5 bases). The V gene lost 5 bases and the J gene lost 0 bases, with 13 bases spanning the gap. Germline V gene sequence: CDR1 LGHNA, CDR2 YSLEER. This CDR3 contains 15 residues. In DNA, the CDR3 is TGCGCCAGCAGCGAAGGGATACAGGTGAACACTGAAGCTTTCTTT. Its translation: CASSEGIQVNTEAFF.

This chain connects TRBV7-9 to TRBJ2-2; the match to TRBD1 covers 7 bases. The germline gives CDR1 SEHNR, CDR2 FQNEAQ (reference sequence). The J segment lost 2 bases and the V segment lost 4 bases, leaving 10 bases of the junction unmatched. This CDR3 is 17 amino acids long. The CDR3 sequence is CASSSGTTGVNTGELFF. The CDR3 DNA sequence: TGTGCCAGCAGCTCCGGAACTACAGGGGTTAACACCGGGGAGCTGTTTTTT.